This passage covers 9 T cell receptor beta chains from one sample sequenced in a study of T-cell memory formation after mild COVID-19 (dated by TCRdb to about 2021). The library came from 5' RACE. For sequencing, an Illumina NovaSeq 6000 was employed. The raw public reads went through TCRdb reprocessing: fastp at Q25, MiXCR clone calling, in-frame beta chains kept. For every CDR3 protein sequence, its rows merge into one entry that carries the most common genes and DNA. For this sample the table gives some 150,000 distinct CDR3 sequences, of which 13% to 15% were detected only once. The ten top clones hold around 30% of the sample. Sample: PBMCs or a T cell subset sorted from them (not recorded which). These receptor sequences come from an adult woman who had mild COVID-19 (a few samples of this study predate the infection). The sample titles of this study are shuffled in the database, so cell type and time point are left out; the donor was told from shared clones.

The genes are TRBV6-5 and TRBJ2-3, with D maybe TRBD1 (6 bases). The CDR3 sequence is 18 residues long. V dropped 0 bases and J dropped 3 bases, with 19 bases sitting between them. Germline V lookup: CDR1 MNHEY, CDR2 SVGAGI. The CDR3 here is CASSYSPPPSGETDTQYF. In nucleotides, the CDR3 is TGTGCCAGCAGTTACTCTCCCCCCCCCTCAGGGGAAACAGATACGCAGTATTTT.

The chain recombines TRBV7-9 with TRBJ2-7; the match to TRBD2 covers 13 bases. The germline CDR1 and CDR2 sequences are SEHNR and FQNEAQ (reference sequence). The V and J ends lost 1 base and 5 bases, in that order; junction bases with no gene match: 5. This CDR3 is 16 amino acids long. The CDR3 here is CASSLGLAGGAHEQYF. As DNA, the CDR3 is TGTGCCAGCAGCTTAGGACTAGCGGGAGGTGCCCACGAGCAGTACTTC.

CDR3 nucleotides: TGCAGCGCCGAACAGGGAGAGAACACTGAAGCTTTCTTT. Its protein is CSAEQGENTEAFF. V is TRBV29-1 and J is TRBJ1-1; D may be TRBD1 (6 bases). With 7 bases removed from V and 1 base from J, the gap between germline ends came to 13 bases. The V gene's germline CDR1 is SQVTM and CDR2 ANQGSEA. The CDR3 loop spans 13 amino acids.

A few counts support this clonotype. V gene TRBV29-1 combines with J gene TRBJ2-7; 9 bases align to TRBD2. The CDR3 has 13 amino acids. The V segment lost 5 bases and the J segment 4 bases; nucleotides outside the gene matches: 6. The germline V gene has CDR1 SQVTM and CDR2 ANQGSEA. The CDR3 spells CSVLAGDGYEQYF. CDR3 bases: TGCAGCGTTTTAGCGGGAGATGGGTACGAGCAGTACTTC.

This clonotype was counted a few times. The V gene is TRBV24-1, the J gene TRBJ1-5; D unresolved. Trimming removed 10 bases from V and 6 bases from J, with 9 bases in between. The germline gives CDR1 KGHDR, CDR2 SFDVKD. CDR3 length: 11 amino acids. DNA for the CDR3: TGTGCCACAGGGCTTCGTCAGCCCCAGCATTTT. Its protein product is CATGLRQPQHF.

The CDR3 nucleotides read TGCAGTGCTAGAGATCGTAGAAAGAAGGAGACCCAGTACTTC. Amino acid sequence: CSARDRRKKETQYF. The rearrangement links TRBV20-1 to TRBJ2-5; D gene uncertain. Trimming removed 0 bases at V and 5 bases at J, with 13 bases between. Germline V lookup: CDR1 DFQATT, CDR2 SNEGSKA (reference sequence). The CDR3 consists of 14 residues.

This clonotype was counted a few times. The chain has TRBV7-8 and TRBJ2-3, with D unresolved. CDR1 is SGHVS, CDR2 FQNEAQ, per germline. Trimming pared 3 bases from V and 2 bases from J, leaving 12 bases between. This CDR3 is 15 amino acids long. The CDR3 loop reads CASSFVGSLTDTQYF. The DNA of the CDR3 is TGTGCCAGCAGCTTCGTTGGGTCGCTCACAGATACGCAGTATTTT.

V and J are TRBV4-2 and TRBJ1-5; 9 bases map to TRBD1. Germline lookup yields CDR1 LGHNA and CDR2 YNFKEQ. The V segment lost 3 bases and the J segment 0 bases; nucleotides outside the gene matches: 3. The CDR3 extends over 16 amino acids. The chain's CDR3 is CASSQDRGDSNQPQHF. CDR3 bases: TGTGCCAGCAGCCAGGACAGGGGAGATAGCAATCAGCCCCAGCATTTT.

This clonotype came up a few times. The gene calls are TRBV9 and TRBJ2-3; D is perhaps TRBD1 (5 bases). The V gene lost 1 base and the J gene lost 0 bases, with 9 bases spanning the gap. CDR1 is SGDLS, CDR2 YYNGEE, per germline. This CDR3 spans 15 amino acids. In nucleotides, the CDR3 is TGTGCCAGCAGCGTATGGGGCGCCAGCACAGATACGCAGTATTTT. Protein sequence: CASSVWGASTDTQYF.